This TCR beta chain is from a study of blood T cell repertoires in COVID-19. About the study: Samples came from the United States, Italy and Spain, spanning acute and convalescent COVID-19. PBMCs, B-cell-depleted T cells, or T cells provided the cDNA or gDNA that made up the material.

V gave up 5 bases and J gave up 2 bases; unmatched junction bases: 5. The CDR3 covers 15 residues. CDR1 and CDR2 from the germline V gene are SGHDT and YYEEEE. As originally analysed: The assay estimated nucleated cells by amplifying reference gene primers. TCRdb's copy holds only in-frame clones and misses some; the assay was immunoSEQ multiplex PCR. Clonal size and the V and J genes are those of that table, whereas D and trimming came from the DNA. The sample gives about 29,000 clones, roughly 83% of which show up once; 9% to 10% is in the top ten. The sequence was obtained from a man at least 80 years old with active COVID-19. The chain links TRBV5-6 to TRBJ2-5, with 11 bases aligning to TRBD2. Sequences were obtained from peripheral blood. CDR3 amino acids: CASSRRLAGQETQYF. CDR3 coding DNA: TGTGCCAGCAGTCGCCGACTAGCGGGGCAAGAGACCCAGTACTTC.